The 2 T cell receptor beta chains below were found in one sample sequenced in a study of T cell responses to AZD1222 COVID-19 vaccine. The protocol was immunoSEQ multiplex PCR, while the TCRdb copy is restricted to in-frame clones and leaves out a portion. The sample lists 150,000 or so clones, roughly nine tenths occurring once. This specimen was peripheral blood, taken 28 days after the second AZD1222 dose. Receptors were obtained from an adult who received the AZD1222 COVID-19 vaccine.

The rearrangement links TRBV3-1 (or the pseudogene TRBV3-2) to TRBJ1-2; the D is unclear. Trimming took 0 bases from V and 6 from J, leaving 14 bases between them. The CDR3 is made up of 15 amino acids. Per germline, CDR1 LGHDT and CDR2 YNNKEL (reference sequence). The CDR3 nucleotides read TGTGCCAGCAGCCAAGAGAGAAGGGTCTTGGATGGCTACACCTTC. It codes for CASSQERRVLDGYTF.

V gene TRBV6-2 or TRBV6-3 combines with J gene TRBJ2-3, with TRBD2 matching over 7 bases. This CDR3 contains 17 residues. Germline V CDR1 and CDR2: MNHEY, SVGEGT. The V segment lost 1 base and the J segment 0 bases; nucleotides outside the gene matches: 7. CDR3 sequence reads: CASSYYLGAGSTDTQYF. As DNA, the CDR3 is TGTGCCAGCAGTTACTATCTTGGAGCGGGAAGCACAGATACGCAGTATTTT.